The 24 T cell receptor beta chains given below trace back to one sample, sequenced in a study of cytomegalovirus exposure and HLA in healthy donors. PCR used 60 Vbeta primers and 13 Jbeta primers. TCRdb's table, derived via immunoSEQ multiplex PCR, lists solely in-frame clones and lacks some. The sample holds approximately 140,000 clones, roughly 77% seen once. Sequencing used PBMCs. These receptors all stem from a human donor in good health.

This clone occurred once. This chain links TRBV9 with TRBJ2-7; no clear D. In germline, CDR1 is SGDLS, CDR2 YYNGEE. The CDR3 spans 16 residues. Trimming left V 0 bases short and J 3 bases short, with 16 bases between. The DNA of the CDR3 is TGTGCCAGCAGCGTAGGCTTGGCTAGTGATGGCTACGAGCAGTACTTC. It yields the protein CASSVGLASDGYEQYF. Using reference TRBV9 and TRBJ2-7 for the parts outside the CDR3, the full variable domain is DSGVTQTPKHLITATGQRVTLRCSPRSGDLSVYWYQQSLDQGLQFLIQYYNGEERAKGNILERFSAQQFPDLHSELNLSSLELGDSALYFCASSVGLASDGYEQYFGPGTRLTVT.

V is TRBV10-1 and J is TRBJ2-3, with 8 bases aligning to TRBD1. This CDR3 comprises 14 residues. V dropped 5 bases and J dropped 2; count of bases not matched to a gene: 3. The germline V gene encodes CDR1 WNHNN and CDR2 SYGVQD (reference sequence). The CDR3 nucleotides read TGCGCCAGCAGTCCAGGGGGCACCACAGATACGCAGTATTTT. As protein: CASSPGGTTDTQYF.

This chain uses TRBV7-2 with TRBJ2-7; possibly TRBD2 for D (5 bases). Germline-derived CDR1 and CDR2 are SGHTA and FQGNSA. CDR3 length equals 15 residues. With 1 base removed from V and 2 bases from J, the gap between germline ends came to 12 bases. The chain's CDR3 is CASSLEEAFTYEQYF. In DNA form, the CDR3 reads TGTGCCAGCAGCTTAGAGGAGGCCTTCACCTACGAGCAGTACTTC.

CDR3 residues: CAWSVVGRGAMVYGYTF. In DNA form, the CDR3 reads TGTGCCTGGAGTGTAGTAGGCCGGGGGGCAATGGTCTATGGCTACACCTTC. The rearrangement uses TRBV30 and TRBJ1-2, with D possibly matching TRBD1 (6 bases). The CDR3 loop spans 17 amino acids. Germline V gives CDR1 GTSNPN, CDR2 SVGIG (reference sequence). Trimming took off 0 bases at V and 4 bases at J, with 21 bases between the two ends.

The rearrangement uses TRBV6-1 and TRBJ1-2, with TRBD1 identical over 11 bases. The germline gives CDR1 MNHNS, CDR2 SASEGT. The J segment lost 5 bases and the V segment lost 6 bases, leaving 8 bases of the junction unmatched. This CDR3 spans 15 amino acids. The CDR3 loop is CASSLRTGGDYGYTF. The CDR3 DNA reads TGTGCCAGCAGCCTAAGGACAGGGGGCGATTATGGCTACACCTTC.

This clone came up a few times. V gene TRBV7-9 combines with J gene TRBJ1-1; D not certain. V lost 1 base and J lost 0, with 9 bases in between. The CDR3 totals 15 residues. The germline CDR1 and CDR2 sequences are SEHNR and FQNEAQ (reference sequence). CDR3 region: CASSLVGKVNTEAFF. In DNA form, the CDR3 reads TGTGCCAGCAGCTTAGTCGGGAAGGTGAACACTGAAGCTTTCTTT.

The rearrangement joins TRBV21-1 to TRBJ2-5; the DNA was not compared with TRBD2, the D call given in the table. TRBV21-1 constitutes a pseudogene. CDR3 size: 16 residues. The CDR3: CASSTRGGGYQETQYF. CDR3 nucleotide sequence: TGTGCCAGCAGCACTCGTGGGGGAGGGTACCAAGAGACCCAGTACTTC.

This clone was seen once. The chain carries TRBV5-1 and TRBJ1-6; tentative D call: TRBD1 (5 bases). Trimming cost V 4 bases and J 7 bases, with 12 bases left between them. Germline V gene sequence: CDR1 SGHRS, CDR2 YFSETQ. The CDR3 totals 14 residues. CDR3 DNA: TGCGCCAGCAGCCCGGCGGGGCTCAATTCACCCCTCCACTTT. It is translated as CASSPAGLNSPLHF.

V and J are TRBV19 and TRBJ1-2; D possibly corresponds to TRBD1 (6 bases). The CDR3 has 14 amino acids. CDR1 and CDR2 (germline): LNHDA, SQIVND (reference sequence). Trimming pared 6 bases from V and 7 bases from J, leaving 18 bases between. Written as DNA, the CDR3 is TGTGCCAGTAGGCAACAGGGCGCCATGGGTGGCTACACCTTC. Amino acid sequence: CASRQQGAMGGYTF.

The sample holds a few counts of this clone. V is TRBV5-1 and J is TRBJ2-2, with 8 nucleotides matching TRBD1. Germline assignment: CDR1 SGHRS and CDR2 YFSETQ. CDR3 length: 15 amino acids. V lost 4 bases and J lost 3; bases outside the gene matches: 5. CDR3 amino acids: CASSRQGTDTGELFF. The CDR3 DNA reads TGCGCCAGCAGCCGACAGGGGACAGACACCGGGGAGCTGTTTTTT.

The rearrangement joins TRBV7-2 to TRBJ2-3, with 10 nucleotides matching TRBD2. This CDR3 spans 17 amino acids. The V and J ends lost 1 base and 2 bases, in that order; junction bases with no gene match: 6. Germline V gives CDR1 SGHTA, CDR2 FQGNSA. For the CDR3, the DNA is TGTGCCAGCAGCTTAGACCGGACTAGCGGATACACAGATACGCAGTATTTT. Amino acid sequence: CASSLDRTSGYTDTQYF.

The CDR3 sequence is CASSFLRAQHF. CDR3 nucleotide sequence: TGTGCCAGCAGCTTTCTCAGGGCCCAGCATTTT. The chain has TRBV11-3 and TRBJ1-5, with D perhaps matching TRBD1 (5 bases). Germline V gene data show CDR1 as SGHNT and CDR2 as YENEEA. V was shortened by 3 bases and J by 11 bases, with 8 bases between the two germline ends. There are 11 residues in the CDR3. The full variable domain, in which reference TRBV11-3 and TRBJ1-5 provide the parts outside the CDR3, is EAGVVQSPRYKIIEKKQPVAFWCNPISGHNTLYWYLQNLGQGPELLIRYENEEAVDDSQLPKDRFSAERLKGVDSTLKIQPAELGDSAVYLCASSFLRAQHFGDGTRLSIL.

The rearrangement uses TRBV6-5 and TRBJ2-5; 8 bases line up with TRBD2. Germline V gene lookup returns CDR1 MNHEY and CDR2 SVGAGI. Unmatched junction bases numbered 5, after V lost 6 bases and J lost 5 bases. CDR3 length equals 13 residues. The CDR3, as DNA: TGTGCCAGCAGGGTAGCGGGATTCGAGACCCAGTACTTC. As protein: CASRVAGFETQYF.

This clone was observed once. V and J are TRBV7-9 and TRBJ2-1; TRBD2 might be the D (5 bases). Deletions cut 5 bases from V and 5 bases from J, with 10 bases between. Germline assignment: CDR1 SEHNR and CDR2 FQNEAQ (reference sequence). The CDR3 contains 13 residues. Here the CDR3 reads CASSPFGNNEQFF. For the CDR3, the DNA is TGTGCCAGCAGCCCGTTCGGGAACAATGAGCAGTTCTTC.

This clone was observed a few times. The chain employs TRBV6-6 and TRBJ2-7, with D possibly TRBD1 on 6 matching bases. V lost 3 bases and J 2 bases, leaving 8 bases between the germline ends. The CDR3 covers 13 residues. CDR1 and CDR2 from the germline V gene are MNHNY and SVGAGI (reference sequence). In DNA form, the CDR3 reads TGTGCCAGCAGTTATAGGGGGACCTACGAGCAGTACTTC. Translation gives CASSYRGTYEQYF.

V gene TRBV19 combines with J gene TRBJ1-1; 8 nucleotides line up with TRBD1. V shed 3 bases and J 0 bases; nucleotides not matched to a gene: 9. The CDR3 sequence is 17 residues long. Looked up from germline, CDR1 is LNHDA and CDR2 is SQIVND (reference sequence). Here the CDR3 reads CASSMWRQGIMNTEAFF. DNA for the CDR3: TGTGCCAGTAGTATGTGGAGACAGGGGATCATGAACACTGAAGCTTTCTTT. The whole variable domain, filled in from reference TRBV19 and TRBJ1-1, reads DGGITQSPKYLFRKEGQNVTLSCEQNLNHDAMYWYRQDPGQGLRLIYYSQIVNDFQKGDIAEGYSVSREKKESFPLTVTSAQKNPTAFYLCASSMWRQGIMNTEAFFGQGTRLTVV.

The chain joins TRBV9 to TRBJ2-3, with 11 bases aligning to TRBD2. V lost 4 bases to trimming and J lost 1 base; unmatched junction nucleotides: 5. The CDR3 loop spans 16 amino acids. Germline CDR1 is SGDLS and CDR2 is YYNGEE. The CDR3: CASSPTSGTRTDTQYF. The CDR3 region has the DNA TGTGCCAGCAGCCCGACTAGCGGGACGCGCACAGATACGCAGTATTTT. Supplemented by reference TRBV9 and TRBJ2-3, the full variable domain reads DSGVTQTPKHLITATGQRVTLRCSPRSGDLSVYWYQQSLDQGLQFLIQYYNGEERAKGNILERFSAQQFPDLHSELNLSSLELGDSALYFCASSPTSGTRTDTQYFGPGTRLTVL.

The V call is TRBV5-4, the J call TRBJ2-7; perhaps TRBD1 as D (6 bases). The V and J ends lost 0 bases and 2 bases respectively, with 9 bases between them. CDR1 and CDR2 from the germline V gene are SGHNT and YYREEE (reference sequence). The CDR3 consists of 14 residues. As DNA, the CDR3 is TGTGCCAGCAGCTTGGGGACAGTTCCCTACGAGCAGTACTTC. Its protein is CASSLGTVPYEQYF.

The V call is TRBV7-2, the J call TRBJ2-7; 9 bases fit TRBD2. The CDR3 contains 16 residues. In germline, CDR1 is SGHTA, CDR2 FQGNSA. The ends lost 2 bases at V and 7 bases at J; junction bases unmatched: 12. The CDR3 reads CASSLWKTSGPGEQYF. CDR3 in DNA: TGTGCCAGCAGCTTATGGAAGACTAGCGGCCCTGGGGAGCAGTACTTC.

The chain is built from TRBV9 and TRBJ2-1, with a possible D match to TRBD2 (6 bases). Per germline, CDR1 SGDLS and CDR2 YYNGEE. The CDR3 is 14 amino acids. V lost 4 bases, J lost 10 bases, and 18 bases lay in between. Here the CDR3 reads CASSPRSSAGEQFF. CDR3 nucleotide sequence: TGTGCCAGCAGCCCCCGGTCGAGCGCGGGGGAGCAGTTCTTC. Full variable domain (missing parts from reference TRBV9 and TRBJ2-1): DSGVTQTPKHLITATGQRVTLRCSPRSGDLSVYWYQQSLDQGLQFLIQYYNGEERAKGNILERFSAQQFPDLHSELNLSSLELGDSALYFCASSPRSSAGEQFFGPGTRLTVL.

The gene calls are TRBV4-3 and TRBJ2-3, with a possible D match to TRBD2 (5 bases). The length of the CDR3 is 16 residues. Germline V gene sequence: CDR1 LGHNA, CDR2 YSLEER. The V gene lost 0 bases and the J gene lost 5 bases, with 15 bases spanning the gap. CDR3 sequence: CASSQDGSGGGDTQYF. The CDR3 region has the DNA TGCGCCAGCAGCCAAGATGGGAGCGGAGGTGGAGATACGCAGTATTTT.

The chain links TRBV7-2 to TRBJ1-2; D may be TRBD1 (5 bases). CDR3 length equals 13 residues. V gave up 3 bases and J gave up 5 bases, with 10 bases separating them. The germline gives CDR1 SGHTA, CDR2 FQGNSA. DNA for the CDR3: TGTGCCAGCAGCTTCGTCCAGGGTTATGGCTACACCTTC. Translating it yields CASSFVQGYGYTF. Full variable domain (rest looked up from reference TRBV7-2 and TRBJ1-2): GAGVSQSPSNKVTEKGKDVELRCDPISGHTALYWYRQSLGQGLEFLIYFQGNSAPDKSGLPSDRFSAERTGGSVSTLTIQRTQQEDSAVYLCASSFVQGYGYTFGSGTRLTVV.

On this clone itself: At one of its ends the junction is not consistent with the germline gene, which may arise from a read error. The chain recombines TRBV7-9 with TRBJ2-5; D may be TRBD1 (5 bases). Germline CDR1 is SEHNR and CDR2 is FQNEAQ (reference sequence). CDR3 size: 12 residues. CDR3 sequence (DNA): TGTTCCAGCAGATCAGGGCAAGAGACCCAGTACTTC. Its protein product is CSSRSGQETQYF.

This clone was seen a few times. This chain links TRBV5-4 with TRBJ2-7; 7 bases fit TRBD1. The CDR3 extends over 14 amino acids. From germline, CDR1 is SGHNT and CDR2 YYREEE (reference sequence). The V gene end was trimmed by 4 bases and the J gene end by 3 bases; junction bases not matched to a gene: 7. The CDR3 region has the DNA TGTGCCAGCAGCACCAGACAGGGAAACTACGAGCAGTACTTC. As protein: CASSTRQGNYEQYF.